A single sample is the source of the 9 T cell receptor beta chains below, sequenced in a study of blood T cell repertoires in COVID-19. The method was immunoSEQ multiplex PCR; TCRdb's version includes in-frame clones alone and lacks a portion of them. The sample records about 70,000 clones, 80% being singletons. Material for sequencing was peripheral blood. The origin of the receptors is a man between 70 and 80 years old who had recovered from COVID-19.

The genes are TRBV27 and TRBJ2-6; D is unclear. CDR1 MNHEY and CDR2 SMNVEV come from the germline V gene (reference sequence). The ends were cut back, 3 bases at V and 0 bases at J, with 15 bases in the middle. This CDR3 has 18 residues. CDR3 protein: CASSLWAQASSGANVLTF. CDR3 sequence (DNA): TGTGCCAGCAGTTTGTGGGCCCAGGCCAGCTCTGGGGCCAACGTCCTGACTTTC.

Only a few counts were recorded for this clone. This CDR3 is CASSRASEQFF. In nucleotides, the CDR3 is TGTGCCAGCAGCCGCGCAAGTGAGCAGTTCTTC. V is TRBV7-2 and J is TRBJ2-1; the D is unclear. This CDR3 is 11 amino acids long. Trimming removed 5 bases at V and 9 bases at J, with 8 bases between. CDR1 is SGHTA and CDR2 is FQGNSA in the germline V gene.

This clone was seen a handful of times. This rearrangement joins TRBV9 to TRBJ2-7; 7 positions agree with TRBD2. J was trimmed by 8 bases and V by 3 bases; bases with no gene match: 17. Germline loops: CDR1 SGDLS, CDR2 YYNGEE. The CDR3 length is 16 residues. The CDR3 DNA reads TGTGCCAGCAGCGAGCCCGGGGGGACTACGAGCGGTAAGCAGTACTTC. Translated, it gives CASSEPGGTTSGKQYF.

The rearrangement uses TRBV5-1 and TRBJ1-1; no clear D. V was cut by 0 bases and J by 4 bases, with 16 bases left in between. Germline V lookup: CDR1 SGHRS, CDR2 YFSETQ. The CDR3 contains 16 residues. Here the CDR3 reads CASSLAPWPEGTEAFF. The CDR3 nucleotides read TGCGCCAGCAGCTTGGCCCCGTGGCCCGAGGGCACTGAAGCTTTCTTT.

The CDR3 reads CSANQSTDRGGSTDTQYF. The CDR3 DNA follows: TGCAGCGCTAACCAATCGACGGACAGGGGGGGTAGCACAGATACGCAGTATTTT. V gene TRBV29-1 combines with J gene TRBJ2-3; 10 bases agree with TRBD1. The junction had 16 bases not matched to a gene; V was cut back by 7 bases and J by 0 bases. The CDR3 is 18 residues long. From germline, CDR1 is SQVTM and CDR2 ANQGSEA.

This clone has more than one count but fewer than ten. This chain joins TRBV30 and TRBJ1-2; maybe TRBD1 (5 bases). Looked up from germline, CDR1 is GTSNPN and CDR2 is SVGIG (reference sequence). Trimming removed 5 bases at V and 0 bases at J, with 16 bases between. This CDR3 is built from 15 residues. In DNA, the CDR3 is TGTGCCTGGGGTTATGACAGAGGACCTAACTATGGCTACACCTTC. Translation gives CAWGYDRGPNYGYTF.

The rearrangement links TRBV28 to TRBJ1-5, with D possibly being TRBD1 (6 bases). This CDR3 is built from 14 residues. Germline-derived CDR1 and CDR2 are MDHEN and SYDVKM. With 6 bases removed from V and 4 bases from J, the gap between germline ends came to 13 bases. The CDR3 reads CASSLTGDNQPQHF. DNA of the CDR3: TGTGCCAGCAGCCTGACAGGAGATAATCAGCCCCAGCATTTT.

The genes are TRBV19 and TRBJ1-5, with a weak D call TRBD1 (6 bases). The CDR3 contains 14 residues. Germline V gene lookup returns CDR1 LNHDA and CDR2 SQIVND (reference sequence). Trimming took off 3 bases at V and 9 bases at J, with 15 bases between the two ends. The CDR3 DNA reads TGTGCCAGTAGTATGACGACAGGCCGACGGCCCCAGCATTTT. The encoded protein is CASSMTTGRRPQHF.

The V gene is TRBV2, the J gene TRBJ2-2; 13 bases match TRBD2. V shed 4 bases and J 9 bases; nucleotides not matched to a gene: 5. Germline V lookup: CDR1 SNHLY, CDR2 FYNNEI. The CDR3 loop spans 15 amino acids. The CDR3 DNA is TGTGCCAGCAGTGGACTAGCGGGGGGACGGCGGGAGCTGTTTTTT. Translation gives CASSGLAGGRRELFF.